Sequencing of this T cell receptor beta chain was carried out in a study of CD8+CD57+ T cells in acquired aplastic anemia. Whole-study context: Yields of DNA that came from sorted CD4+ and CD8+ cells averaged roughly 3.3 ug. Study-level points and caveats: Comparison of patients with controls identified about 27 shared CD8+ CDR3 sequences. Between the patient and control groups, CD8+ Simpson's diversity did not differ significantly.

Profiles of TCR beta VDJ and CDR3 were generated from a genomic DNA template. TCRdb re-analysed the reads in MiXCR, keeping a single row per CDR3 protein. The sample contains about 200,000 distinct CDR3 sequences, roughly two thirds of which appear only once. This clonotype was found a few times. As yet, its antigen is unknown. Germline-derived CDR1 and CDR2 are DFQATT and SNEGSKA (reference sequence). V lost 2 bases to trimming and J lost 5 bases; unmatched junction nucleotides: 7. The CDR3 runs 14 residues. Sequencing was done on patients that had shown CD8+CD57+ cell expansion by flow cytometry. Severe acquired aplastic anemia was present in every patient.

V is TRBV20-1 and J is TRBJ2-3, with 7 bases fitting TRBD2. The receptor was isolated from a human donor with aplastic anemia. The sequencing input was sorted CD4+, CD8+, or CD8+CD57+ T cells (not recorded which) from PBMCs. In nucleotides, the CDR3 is TGCAGTGCTAGACCGACTAGCTCGGTAGATACGCAGTATTTT. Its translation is CSARPTSSVDTQYF.